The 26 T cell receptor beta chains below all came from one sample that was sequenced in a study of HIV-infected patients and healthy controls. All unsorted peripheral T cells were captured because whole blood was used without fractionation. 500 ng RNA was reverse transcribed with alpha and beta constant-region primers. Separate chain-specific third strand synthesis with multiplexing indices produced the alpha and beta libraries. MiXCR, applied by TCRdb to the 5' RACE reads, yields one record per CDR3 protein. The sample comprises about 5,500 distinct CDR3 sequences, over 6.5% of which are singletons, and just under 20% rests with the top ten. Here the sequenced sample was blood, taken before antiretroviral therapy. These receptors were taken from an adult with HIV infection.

In nucleotides, the CDR3 is TGCGCCAGCAGCCGGAGAACCGTCGCTAACACAGATACGCAGTATTTT. Residues: CASSRRTVANTDTQYF. The V gene is TRBV5-1, the J gene TRBJ2-3; D is ambiguous. The germline CDR1 and CDR2 sequences are SGHRS and YFSETQ. The CDR3 is made up of 16 amino acids. V was pared by 4 bases and J by 2 bases, with 17 bases between.

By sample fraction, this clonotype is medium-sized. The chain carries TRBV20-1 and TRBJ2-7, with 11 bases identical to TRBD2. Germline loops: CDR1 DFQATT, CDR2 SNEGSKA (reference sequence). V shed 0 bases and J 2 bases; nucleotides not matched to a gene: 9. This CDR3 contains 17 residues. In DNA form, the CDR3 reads TGCAGTGCTAGAGACCACACTAGCGGGGGCCTAACCTACGAGCAGTACGTC. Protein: CSARDHTSGGLTYEQYV.

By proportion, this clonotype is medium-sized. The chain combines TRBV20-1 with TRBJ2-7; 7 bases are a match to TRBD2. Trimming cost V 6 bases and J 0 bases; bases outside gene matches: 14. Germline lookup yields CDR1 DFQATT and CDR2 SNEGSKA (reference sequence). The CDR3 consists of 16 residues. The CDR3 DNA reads TGCAGTGCATCGGGGATAGGCGGCGGGAGCTCCTACGAGCAGTACTTC. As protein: CSASGIGGGSSYEQYF.

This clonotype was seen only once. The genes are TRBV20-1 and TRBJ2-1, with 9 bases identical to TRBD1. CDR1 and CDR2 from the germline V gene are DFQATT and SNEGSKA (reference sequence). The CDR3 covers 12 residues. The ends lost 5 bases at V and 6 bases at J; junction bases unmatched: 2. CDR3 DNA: TGCAGTGCTGGGACAGGGAGCAATGAGCAGTTCTTC. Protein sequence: CSAGTGSNEQFF.

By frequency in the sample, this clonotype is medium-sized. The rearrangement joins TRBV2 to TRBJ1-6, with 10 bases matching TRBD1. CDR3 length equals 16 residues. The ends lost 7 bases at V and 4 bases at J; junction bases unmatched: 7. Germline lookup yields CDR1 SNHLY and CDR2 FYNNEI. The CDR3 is CASTLTGGAYNSPLHF. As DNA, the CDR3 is TGTGCCAGCACCCTGACAGGGGGCGCTTATAATTCACCCCTCCACTTT. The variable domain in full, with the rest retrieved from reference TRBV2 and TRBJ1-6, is EPEVTQTPSHQVTQMGQEVILRCVPISNHLYFYWYRQILGQKVEFLVSFYNNEISEKSEIFDDQFSVERPDGSNFTLKIRSTKLEDSAMYFCASTLTGGAYNSPLHFGNGTRLTVT.

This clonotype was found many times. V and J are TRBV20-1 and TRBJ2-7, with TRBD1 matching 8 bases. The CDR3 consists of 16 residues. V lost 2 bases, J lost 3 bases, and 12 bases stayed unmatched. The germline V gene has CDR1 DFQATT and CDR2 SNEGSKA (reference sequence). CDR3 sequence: CSARKPRIGQGYEQYF. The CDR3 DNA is TGCAGTGCTAGAAAACCCCGTATTGGACAGGGCTACGAGCAGTACTTC.

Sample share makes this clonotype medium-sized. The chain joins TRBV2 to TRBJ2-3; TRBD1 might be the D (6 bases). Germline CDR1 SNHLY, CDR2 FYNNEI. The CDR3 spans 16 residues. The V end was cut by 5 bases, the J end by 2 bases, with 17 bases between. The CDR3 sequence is CASSSRDKRFTDTQYF. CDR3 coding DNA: TGTGCCAGCAGTTCCCGGGACAAGCGTTTCACAGATACGCAGTATTTT.

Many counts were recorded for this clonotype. CDR3 sequence (DNA): TGCGCCAGCAGCCGGCTAGCGGGAGCGAACACCGGGGAGCTGTTTTTT. Its translation: CASSRLAGANTGELFF. The chain employs TRBV4-1 and TRBJ2-2; 10 nucleotides line up with TRBD2. CDR3 length equals 16 residues. The V segment lost 4 bases and the J segment 0 bases; nucleotides outside the gene matches: 2. Germline lookup yields CDR1 MGHRA and CDR2 YSYEKL.

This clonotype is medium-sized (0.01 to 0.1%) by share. CDR3 coding DNA: TGTGCCAGCAGCTTAAGTTCCGCTAGCAGCGAGCAGTTCTTC. Its protein product is CASSLSSASSEQFF. The chain combines TRBV7-2 with TRBJ2-1; tentative D call: TRBD2 (5 bases). The CDR3 spans 14 residues. V was trimmed by 2 bases and J by 10 bases, leaving 15 bases between them. The germline V gene has CDR1 SGHTA and CDR2 FQGNSA.

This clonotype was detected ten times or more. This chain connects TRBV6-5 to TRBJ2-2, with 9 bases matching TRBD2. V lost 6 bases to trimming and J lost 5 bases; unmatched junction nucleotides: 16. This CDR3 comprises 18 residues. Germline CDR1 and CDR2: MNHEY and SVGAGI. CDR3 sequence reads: CASSRLGGSGRKTGELFF. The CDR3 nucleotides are TGTGCCAGCAGCCGCCTTGGGGGGAGCGGGAGGAAAACCGGGGAGCTGTTTTTT.

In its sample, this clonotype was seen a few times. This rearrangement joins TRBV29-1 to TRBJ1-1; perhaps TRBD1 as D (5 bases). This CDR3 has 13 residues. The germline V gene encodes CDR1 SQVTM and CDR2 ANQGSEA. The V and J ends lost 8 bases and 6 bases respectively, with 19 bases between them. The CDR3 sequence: CSSGGLRPSEAFF. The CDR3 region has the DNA TGCAGCTCCGGGGGACTGAGACCTTCTGAAGCTTTCTTT. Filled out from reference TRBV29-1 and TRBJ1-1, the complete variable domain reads SAVISQKPSRDICQRGTSLTIQCQVDSQVTMMFWYRQQPGQSLTLIATANQGSEATYESGFVIDKFPISRPNLTFSTLTVSNMSPEDSSIYLCSSGGLRPSEAFFGQGTRLTVV.

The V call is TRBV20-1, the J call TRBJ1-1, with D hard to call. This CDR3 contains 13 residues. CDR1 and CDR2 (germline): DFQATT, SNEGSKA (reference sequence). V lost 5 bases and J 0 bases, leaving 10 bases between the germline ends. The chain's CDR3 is CSARYSMNTEAFF. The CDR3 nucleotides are TGCAGTGCTCGCTACAGCATGAACACTGAAGCTTTCTTT.

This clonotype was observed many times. CDR3 nucleotides: TGTGCCAGCAGTGAACTGGCCGATCAAGACTACGAGCAGTACTTC. Its protein product is CASSELADQDYEQYF. This sequence joins TRBV6-1 and TRBJ2-7; unclear D gene. The CDR3 spans 15 residues. Germline CDR1 MNHNS, CDR2 SASEGT. The V and J ends lost 2 bases and 3 bases respectively, with 14 bases between them.

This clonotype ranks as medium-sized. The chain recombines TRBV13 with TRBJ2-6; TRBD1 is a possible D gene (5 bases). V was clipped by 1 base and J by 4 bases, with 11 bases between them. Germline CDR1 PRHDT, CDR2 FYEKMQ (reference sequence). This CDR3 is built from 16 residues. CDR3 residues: CASSLDRRTGANVLTF. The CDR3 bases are TGTGCCAGCAGCTTAGACAGGCGAACGGGGGCCAACGTCCTGACTTTC. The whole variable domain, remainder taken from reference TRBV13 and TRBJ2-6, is AAGVIQSPRHLIKEKRETATLKCYPIPRHDTVYWYQQGPGQDPQFLISFYEKMQSDKGSIPDRFSAQQFSDYHSELNMSSLELGDSALYFCASSLDRRTGANVLTFGAGSRLTVL.

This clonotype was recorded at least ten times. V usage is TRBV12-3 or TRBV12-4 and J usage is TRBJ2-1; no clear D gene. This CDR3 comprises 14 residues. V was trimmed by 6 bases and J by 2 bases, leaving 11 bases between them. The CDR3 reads CASSPASTYNEQFF. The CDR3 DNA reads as TGTGCCAGCAGCCCGGCGAGCACCTACAATGAGCAGTTCTTC.

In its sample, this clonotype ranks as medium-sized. CDR3 sequence: CASRETRDRGLDEQYV. Written as DNA, the CDR3 is TGTGCCAGCAGGGAAACCCGGGACAGGGGTTTGGACGAGCAGTACGTC. The gene calls are TRBV2 and TRBJ2-7; 10 bases match TRBD1. This CDR3 is 16 amino acids long. Germline CDR1 reads SNHLY; CDR2 reads FYNNEI. The junction had 13 bases not matched to a gene; V was cut back by 6 bases and J by 5 bases.

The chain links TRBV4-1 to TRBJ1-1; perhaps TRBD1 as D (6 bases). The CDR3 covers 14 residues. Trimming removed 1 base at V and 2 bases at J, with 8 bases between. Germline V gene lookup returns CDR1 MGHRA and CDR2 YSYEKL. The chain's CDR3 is CASSQGTDNTEAFF. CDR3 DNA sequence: TGCGCCAGCAGCCAAGGGACAGATAACACTGAAGCTTTCTTT.

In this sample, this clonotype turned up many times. Here the CDR3 DNA reads TGTGCCACCAGCAGAGACGACACGGGAAGGGAGACCCAGTACTTC. This encodes CATSRDDTGRETQYF. The genes are TRBV15 and TRBJ2-5; weak D call: TRBD2 (5 bases). Trimming shortened V by 0 bases and J by 5 bases, and 13 bases separated the two germline ends. CDR3 length equals 15 residues. The germline gives CDR1 LNHNV, CDR2 YYDKDF (reference sequence).

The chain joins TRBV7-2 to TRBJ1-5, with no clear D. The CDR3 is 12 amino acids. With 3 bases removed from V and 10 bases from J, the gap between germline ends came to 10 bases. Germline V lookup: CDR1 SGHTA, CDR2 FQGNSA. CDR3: CASSFEHSPQHF. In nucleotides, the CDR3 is TGTGCCAGCAGCTTTGAACACTCCCCCCAGCATTTT. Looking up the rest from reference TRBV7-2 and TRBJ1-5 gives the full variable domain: GAGVSQSPSNKVTEKGKDVELRCDPISGHTALYWYRQSLGQGLEFLIYFQGNSAPDKSGLPSDRFSAERTGGSVSTLTIQRTQQEDSAVYLCASSFEHSPQHFGDGTRLSIL.

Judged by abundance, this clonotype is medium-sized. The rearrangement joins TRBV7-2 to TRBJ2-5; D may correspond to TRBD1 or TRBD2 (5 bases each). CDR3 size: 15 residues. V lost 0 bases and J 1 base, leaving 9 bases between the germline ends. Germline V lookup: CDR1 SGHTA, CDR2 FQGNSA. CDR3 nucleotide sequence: TGTGCCAGCAGCTTAGCTGGGGACCCCCAAGAGACCCAGTACTTC. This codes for CASSLAGDPQETQYF.

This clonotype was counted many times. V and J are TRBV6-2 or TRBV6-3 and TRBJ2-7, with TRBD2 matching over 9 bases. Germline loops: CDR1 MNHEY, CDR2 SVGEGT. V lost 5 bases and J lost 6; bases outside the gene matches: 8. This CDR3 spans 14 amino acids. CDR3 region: CASSPGTSRAEQYF. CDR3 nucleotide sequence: TGTGCCAGCAGTCCCGGGACTAGCCGTGCCGAGCAGTACTTC.

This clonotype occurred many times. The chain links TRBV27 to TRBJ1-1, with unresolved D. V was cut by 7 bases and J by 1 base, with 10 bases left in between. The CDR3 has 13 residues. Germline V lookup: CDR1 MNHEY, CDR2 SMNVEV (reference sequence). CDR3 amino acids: CASKEAGNTEAFF. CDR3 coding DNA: TGTGCCAGCAAAGAGGCGGGGAACACTGAAGCTTTCTTT.

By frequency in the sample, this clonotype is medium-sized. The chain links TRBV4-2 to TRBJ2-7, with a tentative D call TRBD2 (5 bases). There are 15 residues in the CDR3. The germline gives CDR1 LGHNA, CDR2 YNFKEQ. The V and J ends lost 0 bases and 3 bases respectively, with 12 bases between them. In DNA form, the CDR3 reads TGTGCCAGCAGCCAAGATGAGAGTAGCGTCTACGAGCAGTACTTC. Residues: CASSQDESSVYEQYF.

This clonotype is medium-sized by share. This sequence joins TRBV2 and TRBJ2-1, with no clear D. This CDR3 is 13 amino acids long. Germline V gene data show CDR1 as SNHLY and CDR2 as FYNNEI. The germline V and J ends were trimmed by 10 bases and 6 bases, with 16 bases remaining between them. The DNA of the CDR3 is TGTGCCATCCGCGCGAACATTCCCAATGAGCAGTTCTTC. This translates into CAIRANIPNEQFF.

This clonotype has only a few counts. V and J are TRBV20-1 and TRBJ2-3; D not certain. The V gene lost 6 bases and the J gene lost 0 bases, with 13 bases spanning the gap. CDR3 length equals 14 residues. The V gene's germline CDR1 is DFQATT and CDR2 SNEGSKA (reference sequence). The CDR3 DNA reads TGCAGTGCCAATCTCGTAGATAGCACAGATACGCAGTATTTT. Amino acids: CSANLVDSTDTQYF.

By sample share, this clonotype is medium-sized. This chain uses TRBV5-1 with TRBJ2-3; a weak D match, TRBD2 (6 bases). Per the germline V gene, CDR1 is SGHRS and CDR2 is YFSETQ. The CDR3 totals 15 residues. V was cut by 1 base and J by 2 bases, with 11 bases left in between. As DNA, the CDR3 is TGCGCCAGCAGCTTGTGGGGACTTGTCACAGATACGCAGTATTTT. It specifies CASSLWGLVTDTQYF.